A selection of T cell receptor beta chains follows, all from one sample in a study of response to subunit inactivated influenza vaccine. TCRdb re-called the RT-PCR reads through MiXCR, storing one row per CDR3 protein. The sample consists of more than 600,000 distinct CDR3 sequences, less than 20% of them appearing once. The sequences come from PBMCs from blood, collected about 5 days after vaccination. These TCRs come from a man aged 45 to 65 who received an inactivated influenza vaccine. Both conserved end residues are part of each CDR3. The D gene is left open where the match is weak. Only part of the rows carry a size: once, few, many, or a class if the clone is expanded.

cdr3_nt: TGTGCCAGCAGCCCCCAGGGACAGGGATATACGCAGTATTTT; cdr3_aa: CASSPQGQGYTQYF; j_call: TRBJ2-3; v_call: TRBV11-2; clone_size: few; d_call: TRBD1
cdr3_nt: TGCGCCAGCAGCTCTACGACAGGGCTGTCTCGTACTGAAGCTTTCTTT; cdr3_aa: CASSSTTGLSRTEAFF; j_call: TRBJ1-1; v_call: TRBV5-1; clone_size: NA; d_call: TRBD1
cdr3_nt: TGCGCCAGCAGCCAAGAAGGCAGGGAGGTCCCCGGGGCCAACGTCCTGACTTTC; cdr3_aa: CASSQEGREVPGANVLTF; j_call: TRBJ2-6; v_call: TRBV4-3; clone_size: NA; d_call: NA
cdr3_nt: TGTGCCACCAGTGATTTCGCGGTGGGCGGGAGGTATGAGCAGTTCTTC; cdr3_aa: CATSDFAVGGRYEQFF; j_call: TRBJ2-1; v_call: TRBV24-1; clone_size: many; d_call: TRBD2
cdr3_nt: TGTGCCACCAGAATAACAGGGGGAGGCACAGATACGCAGTATTTT; cdr3_aa: CATRITGGGTDTQYF; j_call: TRBJ2-3; v_call: TRBV15; clone_size: NA; d_call: TRBD1
cdr3_nt: TGTGCCACCAGCAGAGATCTCGAGTGGAATAATTCACCCCTCCACTTT; cdr3_aa: CATSRDLEWNNSPLHF; j_call: TRBJ1-6; v_call: TRBV15; clone_size: few; d_call: NA
cdr3_nt: TGCAGTGCTTCCGGGACAGGGGGCTACTATGGCTACACCTTC; cdr3_aa: CSASGTGGYYGYTF; j_call: TRBJ1-2; v_call: TRBV20-1; clone_size: few; d_call: TRBD1
cdr3_nt: TGCAGTGCTAAGGACAGGGGGCGTGAATTTGGGGCCAACGTCCTGACTTTC; cdr3_aa: CSAKDRGREFGANVLTF; j_call: TRBJ2-6; v_call: TRBV20-1; clone_size: few; d_call: TRBD1
cdr3_nt: TGTGCCAGCAGCTCACGCCTCTACGAGCAGTACTTC; cdr3_aa: CASSSRLYEQYF; j_call: TRBJ2-7; v_call: TRBV6-5; clone_size: few; d_call: NA
cdr3_nt: TGCAGTGCCGAGGGACTAGCGGCAAGCTCCTACAATGAGCAGTTCTTC; cdr3_aa: CSAEGLAASSYNEQFF; j_call: TRBJ2-1; v_call: TRBV20-1; clone_size: few; d_call: TRBD2
cdr3_nt: TGTGCCAGCAGTTACTCAGGAACTCGAGGCGGGGAGCTGTTTTTT; cdr3_aa: CASSYSGTRGGELFF; j_call: TRBJ2-2; v_call: TRBV6-5; clone_size: NA; d_call: NA
cdr3_nt: TGTGCCAGCAGTTTAGTAACGGGGGGGCAAACCGGGGAGCTGTTTTTT; cdr3_aa: CASSLVTGGQTGELFF; j_call: TRBJ2-2; v_call: TRBV28; clone_size: few; d_call: TRBD2
cdr3_nt: TGCAGTGCTATTGTACCCCCCAATAACAATGAGCAGTTCTTC; cdr3_aa: CSAIVPPNNNEQFF; j_call: TRBJ2-1; v_call: TRBV20-1; clone_size: few; d_call: NA
cdr3_nt: TGCAGTGCCCCGCTGGGGGGGGAGGGCTATGGCTACACCTTC; cdr3_aa: CSAPLGGEGYGYTF; j_call: TRBJ1-2; v_call: TRBV20-1; clone_size: many; d_call: NA
cdr3_nt: TGTGCCAGCAGCGTACGACTCAGCGGGGCTTACAATGAGCAGTTCTTC; cdr3_aa: CASSVRLSGAYNEQFF; j_call: TRBJ2-1; v_call: TRBV5-6; clone_size: NA; d_call: TRBD2
cdr3_nt: TGTGCCAGCAACCATCAGGGGCCCCAAGGGCGCAATCAGCCCCAGCATTTT; cdr3_aa: CASNHQGPQGRNQPQHF; j_call: TRBJ1-5; v_call: TRBV28; clone_size: NA; d_call: NA
cdr3_nt: TGTGCCAGCAGCGTAAGGGGACAGCCTTACTACGAGCAGTACTTC; cdr3_aa: CASSVRGQPYYEQYF; j_call: TRBJ2-7; v_call: TRBV9; clone_size: NA; d_call: TRBD1
cdr3_nt: TGTGCCAGCAGGCCGGACATGGTGTCCTACGAGCAGTACTTC; cdr3_aa: CASRPDMVSYEQYF; j_call: TRBJ2-7; v_call: TRBV12-3/TRBV12-4; clone_size: many; d_call: NA
cdr3_nt: TGTGCCAGCAGTTTAAAGTCTAGCGGGTACTCCTACAATGAGCAGTTCTTC; cdr3_aa: CASSLKSSGYSYNEQFF; j_call: TRBJ2-1; v_call: TRBV12-3/TRBV12-4; clone_size: NA; d_call: TRBD2
cdr3_nt: TGTGCCACCAGCACATCCGGGAGCAAACCGCCTTATGGCTACACCTTC; cdr3_aa: CATSTSGSKPPYGYTF; j_call: TRBJ1-2; v_call: TRBV15; clone_size: NA; d_call: NA
cdr3_nt: TGTGCCAGCAGCGCTCCGGGACAGGGTTTGAATGAGCAGTTCTTC; cdr3_aa: CASSAPGQGLNEQFF; j_call: TRBJ2-1; v_call: TRBV4-2; clone_size: NA; d_call: TRBD1
cdr3_nt: TGCGCCAGCCACGAGCCAGGGGTCGAGACCCAGTACTTC; cdr3_aa: CASHEPGVETQYF; j_call: TRBJ2-5; v_call: TRBV5-1; clone_size: many; d_call: NA